This is a list of T cell receptor beta chains from one sample in a study of blood T cell repertoires in COVID-19. TCRdb's copy holds only in-frame clones and misses some; the assay was immunoSEQ multiplex PCR. The sample includes 250,000 to 400,000 clones, around 88% of them seen just once. Specimen: peripheral blood. Every receptor here comes from a woman in her thirties with COVID-19, enrolled during active disease. Both conserved end residues are part of each CDR3. A D gene is named only where the DNA matches it firmly. Clone size is shown for a subset of rows, as once, few, many or a class of expanded clone.

d_gene: TRBD1
abundance: .
v_gene: TRBV5-6
j_gene: TRBJ1-2
CDR3nt: TGTGCCAGCAGTCCTCGGGGACAGGGGACCGATGGCTACACCTTC
CDR3aa: CASSPRGQGTDGYTF

d_gene: .
abundance: .
v_gene: TRBV6-5
j_gene: TRBJ1-1
CDR3nt: TGTGCCAGCGTTACATCAAACACTGAAGCTTTCTTT
CDR3aa: CASVTSNTEAFF

d_gene: .
abundance: .
v_gene: TRBV4-3
j_gene: TRBJ2-1
CDR3nt: TGCGCCAGCAGCCAGGCACGAGGTCCCGTGTATAATGAGCAGTTCTTC
CDR3aa: CASSQARGPVYNEQFF

d_gene: TRBD1
abundance: .
v_gene: TRBV3-1/TRBV3-2
j_gene: TRBJ1-3
CDR3nt: TGTGCCAGCAGCTTCGGGGGACAGGGGGCGCAGGGAAACACCATATATTTT
CDR3aa: CASSFGGQGAQGNTIYF

d_gene: TRBD1
abundance: .
v_gene: TRBV6-6
j_gene: TRBJ2-5
CDR3nt: TGTGCCAGCATCCCCGGGACAGGACCTCTACGGGGGACCCAGTACTTC
CDR3aa: CASIPGTGPLRGTQYF

d_gene: .
abundance: .
v_gene: TRBV6-5
j_gene: TRBJ2-2
CDR3nt: TGTGCCAGCAGTTATCCGTTGGGGCGGGGCACCGGGGAGCTGTTTTTT
CDR3aa: CASSYPLGRGTGELFF

d_gene: .
abundance: .
v_gene: TRBV7-6
j_gene: TRBJ1-3
CDR3nt: TGTGCCAGCAGCTTAACAGGGCCCGAAGGCAACTCTGGAAACACCATATATTTT
CDR3aa: CASSLTGPEGNSGNTIYF

d_gene: TRBD1
abundance: .
v_gene: TRBV9
j_gene: TRBJ2-1
CDR3nt: TGTGCCAGCAGCGTAGAGACAGGGGGGGAGAATGAGCAGTTCTTC
CDR3aa: CASSVETGGENEQFF

d_gene: TRBD1
abundance: .
v_gene: TRBV19
j_gene: TRBJ1-3
CDR3nt: TGTGCCACTTCGACAGGGGCCGGAAACACCATATATTTT
CDR3aa: CATSTGAGNTIYF

d_gene: .
abundance: once
v_gene: TRBV4-2
j_gene: TRBJ1-1
CDR3nt: TGTGCCAGCAGCCAAGTGGGCAGCCCGAACACTGAAGCTTTCTTT
CDR3aa: CASSQVGSPNTEAFF

d_gene: .
abundance: .
v_gene: TRBV7-9
j_gene: TRBJ2-2
CDR3nt: TGTGCCAGCAGCTCCTCCCCCTCCGGTCGGACCGGGGAGCTGTTTTTT
CDR3aa: CASSSSPSGRTGELFF

d_gene: TRBD2
abundance: few
v_gene: TRBV18
j_gene: TRBJ2-1
CDR3nt: TGTGCCAGCTCCCCCGGGACTAGCAATGAGCAGTTCTTC
CDR3aa: CASSPGTSNEQFF

d_gene: TRBD1
abundance: few
v_gene: TRBV2
j_gene: TRBJ1-1
CDR3nt: TGTGCCAGCGGAGGACAGGCGCGCACTGAAGCTTTCTTT
CDR3aa: CASGGQARTEAFF

d_gene: .
abundance: .
v_gene: TRBV19
j_gene: TRBJ1-1
CDR3nt: TGTGCCAGTAGTGCGGGATTCAACACTGAAGCTTTCTTT
CDR3aa: CASSAGFNTEAFF

d_gene: TRBD1
abundance: .
v_gene: TRBV6-1
j_gene: TRBJ2-5
CDR3nt: TGTGCCAGCAGTGACGGGACAGGGGCGTCGACCCAGTACTTC
CDR3aa: CASSDGTGASTQYF

d_gene: .
abundance: .
v_gene: TRBV7-2
j_gene: TRBJ1-4
CDR3nt: TGTGCCAGCAGCTTAGGAGCCGGGGGGGGTGGCGGTGAAAAACTGTTTTTT
CDR3aa: CASSLGAGGGGGEKLFF

d_gene: .
abundance: .
v_gene: TRBV4-3
j_gene: TRBJ2-5
CDR3nt: TGCGCCAGCAGCCAAGATCGAGGCGGGGAGACCCAGTACTTC
CDR3aa: CASSQDRGGETQYF

d_gene: TRBD2
abundance: .
v_gene: TRBV7-8
j_gene: TRBJ2-3
CDR3nt: TGTGCCAGCAGCGTAGCGGGGGGACCCACAGATACGCAGTATTTT
CDR3aa: CASSVAGGPTDTQYF

d_gene: TRBD2
abundance: few
v_gene: TRBV29-1
j_gene: TRBJ2-1
CDR3nt: TGCAGCGTTCCAGCGGGGGTGAGCTCCTACAATGAGCAGTTCTTC
CDR3aa: CSVPAGVSSYNEQFF

d_gene: TRBD1
abundance: .
v_gene: TRBV6-5
j_gene: TRBJ1-1
CDR3nt: TGTGCCAGCAGTAAGACAGGGGTTACTGAAGCTTTCTTT
CDR3aa: CASSKTGVTEAFF

d_gene: TRBD2
abundance: .
v_gene: TRBV5-1
j_gene: TRBJ2-5
CDR3nt: TGCGCCAGCAGCTCTGGACTAGCGGGGGGGACCCAGTACTTC
CDR3aa: CASSSGLAGGTQYF

d_gene: TRBD1
abundance: .
v_gene: TRBV19
j_gene: TRBJ2-3
CDR3nt: TGTGCCAGTAGTATTATGGGCGGGACAGGCACTACAGATACGCAGTATTTT
CDR3aa: CASSIMGGTGTTDTQYF

d_gene: .
abundance: .
v_gene: TRBV4-1
j_gene: TRBJ1-1
CDR3nt: TGCGCCAGCAGCCAAGAGTCGAGGAGCACTGAAGCTTTCTTT
CDR3aa: CASSQESRSTEAFF

d_gene: TRBD2
abundance: .
v_gene: TRBV18
j_gene: TRBJ2-3
CDR3nt: TGTGCCAGCTCTCCGACTAGCGGGGTTGCAGATACGCAGTATTTT
CDR3aa: CASSPTSGVADTQYF

d_gene: .
abundance: .
v_gene: TRBV29-1
j_gene: TRBJ2-1
CDR3nt: TGCAGCGTTGAATCCTTTGAGCAGTTCTTC
CDR3aa: CSVESFEQFF

d_gene: TRBD1
abundance: .
v_gene: TRBV6-6
j_gene: TRBJ1-1
CDR3nt: TGTGCCAGCAGGGAGAGGACAGGGGGGAACACTGAAGCTTTCTTT
CDR3aa: CASRERTGGNTEAFF

d_gene: TRBD1
abundance: once
v_gene: TRBV4-1
j_gene: TRBJ2-5
CDR3nt: TGCGCCAGCAGCCAACCTGACAGGGTCCAAGAGACCCAGTACTTC
CDR3aa: CASSQPDRVQETQYF

d_gene: .
abundance: once
v_gene: TRBV30
j_gene: TRBJ2-2
CDR3nt: TGTGCCTGGGCCCTCGGGGGGCAGGACACCGGGGAGCTGTTTTTT
CDR3aa: CAWALGGQDTGELFF

d_gene: .
abundance: .
v_gene: TRBV10-3
j_gene: TRBJ2-4
CDR3nt: TGTGCCATCAGTGCGGATAGGGGGGGAAACATTCAGTACTTC
CDR3aa: CAISADRGGNIQYF

d_gene: .
abundance: once
v_gene: TRBV27
j_gene: TRBJ1-2
CDR3nt: TGTGCCAGCAGTTTAGTCGCGGAGAAAAACTATGGCTACACCTTC
CDR3aa: CASSLVAEKNYGYTF

d_gene: .
abundance: .
v_gene: TRBV7-9
j_gene: TRBJ1-5
CDR3nt: TGTGCCAGCAGCCACCCGGGGGACGATCAGCCCCAGCATTTT
CDR3aa: CASSHPGDDQPQHF

d_gene: .
abundance: .
v_gene: TRBV6-2/TRBV6-3
j_gene: TRBJ2-3
CDR3nt: TGTGCCAGCAGCTCCGGGGGAGATACGCAGTATTTT
CDR3aa: CASSSGGDTQYF

d_gene: TRBD1
abundance: .
v_gene: TRBV4-3
j_gene: TRBJ1-1
CDR3nt: TGCGCCAGCAGCCAGGTGACAGGGATCGTCACTGAAGCTTTCTTT
CDR3aa: CASSQVTGIVTEAFF

d_gene: .
abundance: .
v_gene: TRBV5-5
j_gene: TRBJ2-2
CDR3nt: TGTGCCAGCAGCTTGTATACTAGAGACACCGGGGAGCTGTTTTTT
CDR3aa: CASSLYTRDTGELFF

d_gene: .
abundance: .
v_gene: TRBV29-1
j_gene: TRBJ1-2
CDR3nt: TGCAGCGTTCTGACAGCCGCTAACTATGGCTACACCTTC
CDR3aa: CSVLTAANYGYTF

d_gene: .
abundance: .
v_gene: TRBV28
j_gene: TRBJ2-6
CDR3nt: TGTGCCAGCAGTTTAAGGGGAACCCACTCTGGGGCCAACGTCCTGACTTTC
CDR3aa: CASSLRGTHSGANVLTF

d_gene: TRBD1
abundance: .
v_gene: TRBV27
j_gene: TRBJ1-1
CDR3nt: TGTGCCAGCAGTTTCACAGGGGGCATGAACACTGAAGCTTTCTTT
CDR3aa: CASSFTGGMNTEAFF

d_gene: .
abundance: .
v_gene: TRBV9
j_gene: TRBJ1-3
CDR3nt: TGTGCCAGCAGCCCCGGAGGCTCCCTCTCTGGAAACACCATATATTTT
CDR3aa: CASSPGGSLSGNTIYF

d_gene: TRBD1
abundance: .
v_gene: TRBV3-1/TRBV3-2
j_gene: TRBJ1-6
CDR3nt: TGTGCCAGCAGCGCACGACAGGGGATGCGATCACCCCTCCACTTT
CDR3aa: CASSARQGMRSPLHF

d_gene: .
abundance: .
v_gene: TRBV7-9
j_gene: TRBJ2-1
CDR3nt: TGTGCCAGCAGTCTCAAAGGTGGGGACTCTGAGCAGTTCTTC
CDR3aa: CASSLKGGDSEQFF

d_gene: .
abundance: .
v_gene: TRBV6-5
j_gene: TRBJ1-5
CDR3nt: TGTGCCAGCAGTTACTCCGGTAGCAATCAGCCCCAGCATTTT
CDR3aa: CASSYSGSNQPQHF

d_gene: .
abundance: .
v_gene: TRBV27
j_gene: TRBJ1-2
CDR3nt: TGTGCCAGCAGTTTGAGGCAGGGGTACTATGGCTACACCTTC
CDR3aa: CASSLRQGYYGYTF

d_gene: TRBD1
abundance: .
v_gene: TRBV6-2/TRBV6-3
j_gene: TRBJ1-4
CDR3nt: TGTGCCAGCAGTTCCGCCGGGACAGGGGATGAAAAACTGTTTTTT
CDR3aa: CASSSAGTGDEKLFF

d_gene: TRBD1
abundance: once
v_gene: TRBV2
j_gene: TRBJ1-2
CDR3nt: TGTGCCTCCCGACAGGGAATGGATGGCTACACCTTC
CDR3aa: CASRQGMDGYTF

d_gene: TRBD2
abundance: .
v_gene: TRBV9
j_gene: TRBJ2-1
CDR3nt: TGTGCCAGCAGCCCGAGAGGGGTAGCGGGGGGGCGTTACAATGAGCAGTTCTTC
CDR3aa: CASSPRGVAGGRYNEQFF

d_gene: .
abundance: .
v_gene: TRBV25-1
j_gene: TRBJ1-6
CDR3nt: TGTGCCAGCAGTTACGAGGGCTATAATTCACCCCTCCACTTT
CDR3aa: CASSYEGYNSPLHF

d_gene: TRBD1
abundance: .
v_gene: TRBV11-3
j_gene: TRBJ1-6
CDR3nt: TGTGCCAGCAGCCCCGGGGGACAGAATAATTCACCCCTCCACTTT
CDR3aa: CASSPGGQNNSPLHF

d_gene: .
abundance: .
v_gene: TRBV5-6
j_gene: TRBJ1-6
CDR3nt: TGTGCCAGCAGCTTGGTCGTGTTAGGGGCGACCTATAATTCACCCCTCCACTTT
CDR3aa: CASSLVVLGATYNSPLHF

d_gene: .
abundance: few
v_gene: TRBV11-3
j_gene: TRBJ1-6
CDR3nt: TGTGCCAGCAGCTACAGGAGCTCCTATAATTCACCCCTCCACTTT
CDR3aa: CASSYRSSYNSPLHF